This T cell receptor beta chain was obtained from a study of regulatory T cells in long-lasting Graves disease. The time point denotes: newly diagnosed GD, antithyroid drugs for less than 3 months. Extracted PBMC RNA gave rise to the TCR library. This clonotype has ten or more counts. Libraries of TCR beta came from iRepertoire HTBI primers plus Arm-PCR of CDR3 regions. TCRdb ran MiXCR on the multiplex PCR reads and lists one entry per CDR3 protein. Altogether more than 450,000 distinct CDR3 sequences are present, about 17% being singletons, with the ten largest covering 10% to 15%. The CDR3 consists of 14 residues. Per the germline V gene, CDR1 is SNHLY and CDR2 is FYNNEI. Trimming cost V 3 bases and J 7 bases, with 13 bases left between them. In addition, the sample was reused for a study of T cells in Graves' hyperthyroidism and ophthalmopathy.

The sequence derives from a man aged 35 to 55 with Graves disease. The starting material was peripheral blood mononuclear cells (PBMCs), obtained at new diagnosis, from a patient treated with antithyroid drugs. The chain uses TRBV2 and TRBJ1-5, with D hard to call. CDR3 sequence: CASSDWREGQPQHF. In DNA form, the CDR3 reads TGTGCCAGCAGTGACTGGAGGGAGGGCCAGCCCCAGCATTTT.